Sequencing of this T cell receptor beta chain was carried out in a study of glioma-infiltrating T cells. Study overall: About 1 million peripheral T cells were targeted at 4.5- to 10-fold coverage.

A note on this clonotype: The antigen remains undetermined. At one end the junction does not follow the germline gene, possibly because of a read error.

General observations from the study: Only very few CDR3 sequences appeared in both tissue and blood. Non-neoplastic patients had below-expected tissue-blood divergence, while all gliomas exceeded expectation.

Using RNA template, CDR3s of TCR alpha and beta were amplified with iRepertoire arm-PCR. Tissue mRNA or PBMC total RNA, roughly 85-450 ng, went into one-step reverse transcription and amplification. TCRdb re-called the multiplex PCR reads with MiXCR, one entry per CDR3 protein. The profile shows about 410,000 distinct CDR3 sequences, roughly two fifths of them singletons. Looked up from germline, CDR1 is MNHEY and CDR2 is SMNVEV (reference sequence). The CDR3 extends over 15 amino acids. The TCR was taken from a human donor with low-grade glioma or glioblastoma, undergoing nonglioma brain surgery, or in good health (not recorded which). The sequenced sample was glioma tissue, nonneoplastic brain tissue, or PBMCs (not recorded which). The V and J genes are TRBV27 and TRBJ1-3; perhaps TRBD1 as D (5 bases). The CDR3 reads CASGLAGLRGNTIYF. Here the CDR3 DNA reads TGTGCCAGCGGTTTGGCGGGGCTACGCGGAAACACCATATATTTT.